This T cell receptor (beta chain) is from a study of T cells in Graves' hyperthyroidism and ophthalmopathy. Notes on the study in general: Ophthalmopathy could be told apart from stable hyperthyroidism with a 13 V-J model. Most clonotypes expanded in the thyroid (above 0.001) were also present in blood.

There were TCR beta CDR3 regions amplified from RNA transcripts. The HTBI primer set drove a first-round RT-PCR of the TCR CDR3. MiXCR was run by TCRdb on the multiplex PCR reads, yielding one entry per CDR3 protein. In the table there are some 550,000 distinct CDR3 sequences, 16% of which are singletons. Exclusion followed for patients with uncontrolled infection, other autoimmune disease, pregnancy or lactation. PBMCs were sourced from more than 7.5 ml fresh peripheral blood. The V gene lost 0 bases and the J gene lost 6 bases, with 15 bases spanning the gap. In germline, CDR1 is MNHEY, CDR2 SVGAGI. The CDR3 has 16 amino acids. Turning to this clonotype: Its specificity is not known.

The sequenced material came from blood. This rearrangement joins TRBV6-5 to TRBJ2-1; weak D call: TRBD2 (7 bases). The TCR comes from a woman aged 40 to 49 with Graves' ophthalmopathy. Written as DNA, the CDR3 is TGTGCCAGCAGTTACTCCGGGGGGCAGCCGCCCAATGAGCAGTTCTTC. Its translation is CASSYSGGQPPNEQFF.